This entry lists 28 T cell receptor beta chains sequenced from one sample in a study of T-cell memory formation after mild COVID-19. TCRdb used MiXCR to reprocess the 5' RACE reads, holding one entry per CDR3 protein. The table includes 410,000 or so distinct CDR3 sequences, more than 20% detected once. Sequencing was done on a sample of PBMCs or a T cell subset sorted from them (not recorded which). The receptors stem from an adult woman who had mild COVID-19 (a few samples of this study predate the infection). Cell type and time point are not known.

This clonotype was observed a few times. The chain carries TRBV5-1 and TRBJ2-7; TRBD1 agrees at 7 bases. With 4 bases clipped from V and 5 bases from J, the junction kept 9 bases outside the gene matches. Germline loops: CDR1 SGHRS, CDR2 YFSETQ. The CDR3 contains 14 residues. CDR3 region: CASSGTATLDEQYF. CDR3 DNA sequence: TGCGCCAGCAGCGGGACAGCGACTTTAGACGAGCAGTACTTC.

The rearrangement joins TRBV25-1 to TRBJ1-1; D is ambiguous. V shed 3 bases and J shed 6 bases, with 14 bases lying between them. Per germline, CDR1 MGHDK and CDR2 SYGVNS. CDR3 length: 14 residues. DNA for the CDR3: TGTGCCAGCAGTGATACTAGGACCGGAGCTGAAGCTTTCTTT. It yields the protein CASSDTRTGAEAFF.

The table lists this clonotype with a few counts. This chain uses TRBV20-1 with TRBJ2-7; D is possibly TRBD2 (6 bases). This CDR3 is 16 amino acids long. The V end was cut by 5 bases, the J end by 4 bases, with 24 bases between. Germline CDR1 and CDR2: DFQATT and SNEGSKA (reference sequence). The CDR3 region has the DNA TGCAGTGCTCCGAACGGTTTGATCGGGAGTTTTTACGAGCAGTACTTC. Translated: CSAPNGLIGSFYEQYF.

In this sample, this clonotype turned up a few times. This chain joins TRBV11-2 and TRBJ2-1, with TRBD2 as a possible D gene (5 bases). V gave up 3 bases and J gave up 4 bases, with 16 bases separating them. Germline CDR1 SGHAT, CDR2 FQNNGV. The CDR3 covers 16 residues. The CDR3 coding sequence is TGTGCCAGCAGCTTTAGCGAGCCGCTTCCATACAATGAGCAGTTCTTC. Encoded protein: CASSFSEPLPYNEQFF.

The V and J genes are TRBV9 and TRBJ2-5; 7 bases fit TRBD2. V lost 3 bases, J lost 5 bases, and 10 bases stayed unmatched. This CDR3 spans 15 amino acids. Germline values: CDR1 SGDLS, CDR2 YYNGEE. Here the CDR3 reads CASSGRDYPQETQYF. The CDR3 region has the DNA TGTGCCAGCAGCGGCCGGGACTACCCTCAGGAGACCCAGTACTTC.

This chain connects TRBV29-1 to TRBJ2-7; no clear D. Trimming stripped 6 bases from V and 3 bases from J, with 15 bases between. The CDR3 is 13 residues long. The germline gives CDR1 SQVTM, CDR2 ANQGSEA. Written as DNA, the CDR3 is TGCAGCGTGACGTTAGGATGGGTCTACGAGCAGTACTTC. This translates into CSVTLGWVYEQYF.

This clonotype was detected only a few times. The chain is built from TRBV7-2 and TRBJ1-6; D not resolved. Trimming removed 1 base from V and 5 bases from J, with 12 bases in between. CDR1 SGHTA and CDR2 FQGNSA come from the germline V gene. The CDR3 totals 16 residues. CDR3 sequence (DNA): TGTGCCAGCAGCTTAGGATTGCAAATCAATAATTCACCCCTCCACTTT. Amino acids: CASSLGLQINNSPLHF.

In this sample, this clonotype turned up a few times. The chain recombines TRBV14 with TRBJ1-1; TRBD1 matches 9 bases. J lost 4 bases, V lost 4 bases, and 13 bases had no gene match. The CDR3 runs to 17 residues. The germline V gene encodes CDR1 SGHDN and CDR2 FVKESK. The CDR3, as DNA: TGTGCCAGCAGCCGAGAAAGAGCACAGGGGGCAATCACTGAAGCTTTCTTT. This translates into CASSRERAQGAITEAFF.

The rearrangement uses TRBV18 and TRBJ1-2, with 9 bases fitting TRBD1. This CDR3 contains 15 residues. In germline, CDR1 is KGHSH, CDR2 LQKENI. The J segment lost 5 bases and the V segment lost 6 bases, leaving 10 bases of the junction unmatched. The CDR3: CASSTGTGLFYGYTF. CDR3 in DNA: TGTGCCAGCTCCACCGGGACAGGGCTCTTTTATGGCTACACCTTC. Combining the CDR3 with reference TRBV18 and TRBJ1-2 gives the whole variable domain NAGVMQNPRHLVRRRGQEARLRCSPMKGHSHVYWYRQLPEEGLKFMVYLQKENIIDESGMPKERFSAEFPKEGPSILRIQQVVRGDSAAYFCASSTGTGLFYGYTFGSGTRLTVV.

The V call is TRBV27, the J call TRBJ2-7, with TRBD1 matching over 10 bases. Germline V gene data show CDR1 as MNHEY and CDR2 as SMNVEV (reference sequence). J lost 13 bases, V lost 6 bases, and 12 bases had no gene match. The length of the CDR3 is 13 residues. For the CDR3, the DNA is TGTGCCAGCAGCCGACTGGGGGGGACAGGGGTTTACTTC. It yields the protein CASSRLGGTGVYF.

The chain is built from TRBV20-1 and TRBJ1-5; 7 nucleotides line up with TRBD1. The CDR3 totals 14 residues. The ends lost 0 bases at V and 9 bases at J; junction bases unmatched: 8. Per the germline V gene, CDR1 is DFQATT and CDR2 is SNEGSKA (reference sequence). CDR3 protein: CSAREGTANGPQHF. As DNA, the CDR3 is TGCAGTGCTAGAGAAGGGACAGCCAATGGGCCCCAGCATTTT.

V and J are TRBV20-1 and TRBJ1-2, with TRBD1 as a possible D gene (5 bases). CDR1 is DFQATT and CDR2 is SNEGSKA in the germline V gene (reference sequence). The length of the CDR3 is 11 residues. Deletions cut 2 bases from V and 10 bases from J, with 11 bases between. The CDR3 nucleotides read TGCAGTGCTAGAAAGAGCAGGGACTACACCTTC. Residues: CSARKSRDYTF.

The genes are TRBV4-2 and TRBJ1-1; tentative D call: TRBD1 (5 bases). This CDR3 spans 15 amino acids. From germline, CDR1 is LGHNA and CDR2 YNFKEQ. Trimming cost V 1 base and J 3 bases, with 12 bases left between them. This CDR3 is CASSQVGLRYTEAFF. The DNA for the CDR3 is TGTGCCAGCAGCCAAGTGGGACTTCGGTACACTGAAGCTTTCTTT.

The CDR3 bases are TGTGCCAGCAGCTTAGGGGACAGGGGGCCGTGGAACACTGAAGCTTTCTTT. Its translation: CASSLGDRGPWNTEAFF. This chain joins TRBV7-2 and TRBJ1-1; 12 bases fit TRBD1. V lost 1 base, J lost 1 base, and 4 bases stayed unmatched. Germline lookup yields CDR1 SGHTA and CDR2 FQGNSA. CDR3 size: 17 residues.

This clonotype occurred a few times. J is TRBJ1-2 and V is TRBV11-2; no firm D call. This CDR3 comprises 16 residues. The ends were cut back, 4 bases at V and 4 bases at J, with 19 bases in the middle. Germline lookup yields CDR1 SGHAT and CDR2 FQNNGV. In DNA, the CDR3 is TGTGCCAGCAGCTCCCCGCGGGAAGCTTTGGGCTATGGCTACACCTTC. It is translated as CASSSPREALGYGYTF.

The chain recombines TRBV19 with TRBJ2-5; TRBD2 matches at 7 bases. CDR1 and CDR2 from the germline V gene are LNHDA and SQIVND (reference sequence). V dropped 3 bases and J dropped 4; count of bases not matched to a gene: 8. The length of the CDR3 is 15 residues. The CDR3 region has the DNA TGTGCCAGTAGTATTGATACTAGCGATATAGAGACCCAGTACTTC. Translating gives CASSIDTSDIETQYF.

Many counts were recorded for this clonotype. This chain uses TRBV19 with TRBJ2-7; TRBD2 matches at 16 bases. Germline V gene lookup returns CDR1 LNHDA and CDR2 SQIVND (reference sequence). The length of the CDR3 is 15 residues. The ends lost 6 bases at V and 6 bases at J; junction bases unmatched: 5. CDR3 region: CASRGLAGGPAEQYF. CDR3 sequence (DNA): TGTGCCAGTAGGGGACTAGCGGGAGGGCCGGCCGAGCAGTACTTC.

To note about this clonotype: A read error is possible here, since a much larger clone lies one base away. The chain combines TRBV7-9 with TRBJ2-7; no clear D gene. The CDR3 totals 11 residues. V was cut by 2 bases and J by 6 bases, with 5 bases left in between. CDR1 SEHNR and CDR2 FQNEAQ come from the germline V gene (reference sequence). DNA of the CDR3: TGTGCCAGCAGCTTAACCTCCGAGCAGTACTTC. The encoded protein is CASSLTSEQYF.

The sample holds a few counts of this clonotype. The gene calls are TRBV20-1 and TRBJ2-2; 11 bases align to TRBD1. V lost 6 bases to trimming and J lost 8 bases; unmatched junction nucleotides: 8. CDR3 length: 14 residues. CDR1 is DFQATT, CDR2 SNEGSKA, per germline (reference sequence). The DNA of the CDR3 is TGCAGTGCGTCGACCGGACAGGGGGCGGGGGAGCTGTTTTTT. Its translation: CSASTGQGAGELFF.

This clonotype was seen more than once but under ten times. The CDR3 bases are TGCAGCGTTGAAACAGGACAGTGGGGACTAGCGGAAGAGACCCAGTACTTC. Its protein is CSVETGQWGLAEETQYF. The chain links TRBV29-1 to TRBJ2-5, with 11 bases that match TRBD2. Germline V gives CDR1 SQVTM, CDR2 ANQGSEA. The CDR3 covers 17 residues. Trimming at V came to 2 bases and at J to 3 bases, leaving 11 bases not matched to a gene.

This clonotype was picked up a small number of times. The chain employs TRBV20-1 and TRBJ1-1; TRBD1 aligns across 7 bases. The CDR3 totals 16 residues. The J segment lost 0 bases and the V segment lost 2 bases, leaving 9 bases of the junction unmatched. The germline V gene has CDR1 DFQATT and CDR2 SNEGSKA (reference sequence). CDR3 in DNA: TGCAGTGCTAGAAACCCCATCAGGGGGTTGAACACTGAAGCTTTCTTT. Translated, it gives CSARNPIRGLNTEAFF.

The chain couples TRBV7-9 to TRBJ1-2; 7 bases line up with TRBD1. The CDR3 is made up of 15 amino acids. J gave up 4 bases and V 0 bases, and 5 bases lay outside the gene matches. Germline loops: CDR1 SEHNR, CDR2 FQNEAQ (reference sequence). The chain's CDR3 is CASSLAGTDSYGYTF. The CDR3 nucleotides read TGTGCCAGCAGCTTAGCGGGGACAGACTCCTATGGCTACACCTTC.

This clonotype was seen more than once but under ten times. This sequence joins TRBV7-9 and TRBJ2-1; 7 nucleotides match TRBD2. J lost 0 bases, V lost 2 bases, and 1 base had no gene match. Germline CDR1 and CDR2: SEHNR and FQNEAQ (reference sequence). This CDR3 has 15 residues. The CDR3: CASSLREASYNEQFF. The CDR3 coding sequence is TGTGCCAGCAGCTTACGGGAGGCCTCCTACAATGAGCAGTTCTTC.

V usage is TRBV6-1 and J usage is TRBJ2-2; D tentatively reads TRBD1 or TRBD2 (6 bases each). CDR1 MNHNS and CDR2 SASEGT come from the germline V gene. The CDR3 extends over 15 amino acids. Trimming removed 7 bases at V and 4 bases at J, with 16 bases between. This chain's CDR3 is CASIPGAQGTGELFF. In DNA form, the CDR3 reads TGTGCCAGCATCCCGGGGGCACAGGGCACCGGGGAGCTGTTTTTT.

This clonotype was observed a few times. The rearrangement uses TRBV11-3 and TRBJ1-6, with 7 bases fitting TRBD1. From germline, CDR1 is SGHNT and CDR2 YENEEA. With V trimmed by 5 bases and J by 9 bases, 13 bases remained unmatched. The CDR3 extends over 16 amino acids. CDR3 region: CASSPRAGRGSSPLHF. The CDR3 DNA reads as TGTGCCAGCAGCCCCAGAGCGGGCAGGGGGAGTTCACCCCTCCACTTT.

The V and J genes are TRBV15 and TRBJ1-1; D may be TRBD1 (6 bases). There are 16 residues in the CDR3. Germline CDR1 reads LNHNV; CDR2 reads YYDKDF (reference sequence). V was shortened by 0 bases and J by 5 bases, with 16 bases between the two germline ends. CDR3 amino acids: CATSRDPGGGRTEAFF. Written as DNA, the CDR3 is TGTGCCACCAGCAGAGATCCAGGCGGGGGGCGAACTGAAGCTTTCTTT. The entire variable domain, with the rest obtained from reference TRBV15 and TRBJ1-1, is as follows: DAMVIQNPRYQVTQFGKPVTLSCSQTLNHNVMYWYQQKSSQAPKLLFHYYDKDFNNEADTPDNFQSRRPNTSFCFLDIRSPGLGDTAMYLCATSRDPGGGRTEAFFGQGTRLTVV.

This CDR3 reads CASSPQPLKNTGELFF. The CDR3 coding sequence is TGTGCCAGCTCACCACAACCGCTGAAGAACACCGGGGAGCTGTTTTTT. The chain couples TRBV18 to TRBJ2-2, with D uncertain. Trimming took 1 base from V and 1 from J, leaving 10 bases between them. CDR1 is KGHSH, CDR2 LQKENI, per germline. CDR3 length equals 16 residues.

This clonotype was counted many times. The chain links TRBV21-1 to TRBJ2-4; TRBD2, as called in the table, went unchecked against the DNA. TRBV21-1 is given as a pseudogene. The CDR3 runs to 17 residues. The CDR3 region has the DNA TGTGCCAGCAGCAAAGGGTACCAGGGCCGAGCGGAAAACATTCAGTACTTC. This encodes CASSKGYQGRAENIQYF.